The 2 T cell receptor beta chains in this list originate from one sample, sequenced in a study of PD-L1 blockade in urothelial cancer. The time point here: pretreatment peripheral blood. This table comes from immunoSEQ multiplex PCR, and its TCRdb copy is limited to in-frame clones, with some not included. The sample yields more than 90,000 clones, about nine tenths seen once. Sequences were derived from PBMCs, sampled around atezolizumab (anti-PD-L1) treatment. These TCRs come from a man aged 60 to 75 with urothelial cancer.

The genes are TRBV9 and TRBJ2-3; D unresolved. This CDR3 is built from 16 residues. Trimming pared 0 bases from V and 1 base from J, leaving 12 bases between. Germline-derived CDR1 and CDR2 are SGDLS and YYNGEE. DNA for the CDR3: TGTGCCAGCAGCGTAGGGTTCGGGTCGGGCACAGATACGCAGTATTTT. Its translation: CASSVGFGSGTDTQYF.

The rearrangement links TRBV7-8 to TRBJ2-1; the D is unclear. V lost 4 bases and J 7 bases, leaving 8 bases between the germline ends. Germline V lookup: CDR1 SGHVS, CDR2 FQNEAQ. The CDR3 is 12 residues long. The CDR3 is CASSSFLNEQFF. The CDR3 DNA follows: TGTGCCAGCAGCTCATTTTTGAATGAGCAGTTCTTC.